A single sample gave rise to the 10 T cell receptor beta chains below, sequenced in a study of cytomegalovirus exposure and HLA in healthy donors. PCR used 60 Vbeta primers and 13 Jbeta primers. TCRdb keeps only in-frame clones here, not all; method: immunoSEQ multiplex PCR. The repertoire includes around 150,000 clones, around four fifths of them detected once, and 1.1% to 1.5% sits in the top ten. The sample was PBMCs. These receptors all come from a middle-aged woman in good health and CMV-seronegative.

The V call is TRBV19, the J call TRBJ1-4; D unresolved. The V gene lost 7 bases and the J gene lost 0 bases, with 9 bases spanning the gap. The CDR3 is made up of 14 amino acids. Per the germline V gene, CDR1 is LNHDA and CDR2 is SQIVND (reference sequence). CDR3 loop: CASTPRSTNEKLFF. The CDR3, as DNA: TGTGCCAGTACCCCTCGTTCAACTAATGAAAAACTGTTTTTT.

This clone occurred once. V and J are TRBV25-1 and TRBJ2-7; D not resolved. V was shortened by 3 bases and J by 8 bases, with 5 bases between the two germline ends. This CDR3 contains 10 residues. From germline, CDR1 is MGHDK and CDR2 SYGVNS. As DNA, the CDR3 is TGTGCCAGCAGTGAGGCAAAGCAGTACTTC. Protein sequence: CASSEAKQYF.

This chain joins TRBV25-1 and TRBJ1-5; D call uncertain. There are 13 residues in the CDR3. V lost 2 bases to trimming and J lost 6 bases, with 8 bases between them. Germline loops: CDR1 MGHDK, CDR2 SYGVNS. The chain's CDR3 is CASSEVIGQPQHF. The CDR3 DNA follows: TGTGCCAGCAGTGAAGTTATCGGTCAGCCCCAGCATTTT.

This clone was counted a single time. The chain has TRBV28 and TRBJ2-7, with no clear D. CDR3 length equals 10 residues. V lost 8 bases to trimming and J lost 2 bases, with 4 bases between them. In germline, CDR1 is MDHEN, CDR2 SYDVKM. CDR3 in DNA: TGTGCCAGCGGGCCCTACGAGCAGTACTTC. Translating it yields CASGPYEQYF.

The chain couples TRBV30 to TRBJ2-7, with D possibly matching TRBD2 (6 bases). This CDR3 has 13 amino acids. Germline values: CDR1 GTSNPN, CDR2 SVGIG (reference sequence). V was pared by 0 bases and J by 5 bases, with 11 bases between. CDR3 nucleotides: TGTGCCTGGAGTGTGGCAGGGAGGCACGAGCAGTACTTC. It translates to CAWSVAGRHEQYF.

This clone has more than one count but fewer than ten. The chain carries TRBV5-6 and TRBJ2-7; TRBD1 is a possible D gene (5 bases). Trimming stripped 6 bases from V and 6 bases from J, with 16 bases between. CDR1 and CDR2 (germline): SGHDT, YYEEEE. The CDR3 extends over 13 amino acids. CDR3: CASTHRRIVEQYF. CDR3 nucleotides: TGTGCCAGCACCCACAGGCGTATCGTCGAGCAGTACTTC.

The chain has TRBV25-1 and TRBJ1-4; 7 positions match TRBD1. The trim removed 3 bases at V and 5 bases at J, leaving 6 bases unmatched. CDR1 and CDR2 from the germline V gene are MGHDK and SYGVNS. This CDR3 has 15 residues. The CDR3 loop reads CASSEFKGGNEKLFF. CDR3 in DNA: TGTGCCAGCAGTGAGTTTAAAGGGGGCAATGAAAAACTGTTTTTT.

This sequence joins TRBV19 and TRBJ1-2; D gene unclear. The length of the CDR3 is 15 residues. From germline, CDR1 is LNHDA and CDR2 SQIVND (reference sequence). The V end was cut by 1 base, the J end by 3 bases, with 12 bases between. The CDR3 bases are TGTGCCAGTAGTATAGGGGCCAGTAACCACTATGGCTACACCTTC. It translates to CASSIGASNHYGYTF.

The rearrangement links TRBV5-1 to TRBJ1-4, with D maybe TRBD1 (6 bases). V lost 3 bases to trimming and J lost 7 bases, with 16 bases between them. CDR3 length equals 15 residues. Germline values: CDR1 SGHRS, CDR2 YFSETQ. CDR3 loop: CASSSGASGVEKLFF. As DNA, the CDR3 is TGCGCCAGCAGCTCCGGAGCCTCAGGGGTTGAAAAACTGTTTTTT. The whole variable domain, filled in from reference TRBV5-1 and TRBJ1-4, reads KAGVTQTPRYLIKTRGQQVTLSCSPISGHRSVSWYQQTPGQGLQFLFEYFSETQRNKGNFPGRFSGRQFSNSRSEMNVSTLELGDSALYLCASSSGASGVEKLFFGSGTQLSVL.

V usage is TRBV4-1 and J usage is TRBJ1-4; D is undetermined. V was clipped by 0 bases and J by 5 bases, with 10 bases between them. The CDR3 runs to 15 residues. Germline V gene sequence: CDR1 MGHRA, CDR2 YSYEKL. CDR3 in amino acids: CASSQDAERNEKLFF. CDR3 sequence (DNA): TGCGCCAGCAGCCAAGATGCGGAGCGGAATGAAAAACTGTTTTTT.